These T cell receptor beta chains were read from a single sample in a study of OX40 agonist ivuxolimab in advanced cancers. Profiled with immunoSEQ multiplex PCR; TCRdb holds only in-frame clones, not every one. The profile shows about 62,000 clones, approximately 92% of them singletons. Sample: CD4+ or CD8+ T cells sorted from blood, taken in a trial of the OX40 agonist ivuxolimab. The receptors stem from an adult with an advanced solid tumor such as melanoma, head and neck, liver or kidney cancer. Both conserved end residues are part of each CDR3. A D gene is named only where the DNA matches it firmly. Some rows have no size entry. The others give once, few or many, or a class for an expanded clone.

clone_size: -
cdr3_length: 14
v_call: TRBV7-6
d_call: -
j_call: TRBJ2-1
cdr3_aa: CASSLGLARWEQFF
cdr3_nt: TGTGCCAGCAGCTTAGGCCTAGCACGTTGGGAGCAGTTCTTC

clone_size: once
cdr3_length: 16
v_call: TRBV19
d_call: -
j_call: TRBJ1-5
cdr3_aa: CASSIFSGRTDQPQHF
cdr3_nt: TGTGCCAGTAGTATCTTTTCAGGGAGGACCGATCAGCCCCAGCATTTT

clone_size: -
cdr3_length: 17
v_call: TRBV25-1
d_call: -
j_call: TRBJ2-6
cdr3_aa: CASSGADILSGANVLTF
cdr3_nt: TGTGCCAGCAGTGGGGCAGACATCCTCTCTGGGGCCAACGTCCTGACTTTC

clone_size: -
cdr3_length: 14
v_call: TRBV7-8
d_call: -
j_call: TRBJ2-7
cdr3_aa: CASSPDRSHYEQYF
cdr3_nt: TGTGCCAGCAGCCCTGATAGGTCTCACTACGAGCAGTACTTC

clone_size: -
cdr3_length: 13
v_call: TRBV15
d_call: -
j_call: TRBJ2-7
cdr3_aa: CATSSSLSYEQYF
cdr3_nt: TGTGCCACCAGCAGCAGTCTCTCCTACGAGCAGTACTTC

clone_size: -
cdr3_length: 14
v_call: TRBV7-6
d_call: -
j_call: TRBJ2-1
cdr3_aa: CASSLSGEGDEQFF
cdr3_nt: TGTGCCAGCAGCTTAAGTGGAGAAGGAGATGAGCAGTTCTTC

clone_size: -
cdr3_length: 17
v_call: TRBV5-1
d_call: TRBD2
j_call: TRBJ2-1
cdr3_aa: CASSMTILAGVSNEQFF
cdr3_nt: TGCGCCAGCAGCATGACAATACTAGCGGGAGTTTCCAATGAGCAGTTCTTC

clone_size: once
cdr3_length: 15
v_call: TRBV19
d_call: TRBD2
j_call: TRBJ2-3
cdr3_aa: CASSIGTSGTDTQYF
cdr3_nt: TGTGCCAGTAGTATAGGGACTAGCGGCACAGATACGCAGTATTTT

clone_size: -
cdr3_length: 16
v_call: TRBV4-1
d_call: -
j_call: TRBJ2-1
cdr3_aa: CASSQVPPDSYNEQFF
cdr3_nt: TGCGCCAGCAGCCAAGTCCCCCCGGATAGCTACAATGAGCAGTTCTTC

clone_size: -
cdr3_length: 14
v_call: TRBV7-2
d_call: -
j_call: TRBJ1-5
cdr3_aa: CASSLGGFNQPQHF
cdr3_nt: TGTGCCAGCAGCTTAGGGGGGTTCAATCAGCCCCAGCATTTT

clone_size: -
cdr3_length: 16
v_call: TRBV18
d_call: TRBD1
j_call: TRBJ2-2
cdr3_aa: CASSPGDRVNTGELFF
cdr3_nt: TGTGCCAGCTCACCGGGAGACAGGGTGAACACCGGGGAGCTGTTTTTT